This T cell receptor beta chain appears in the sequencing data of a study of post-analysis software for immune sequencing data. Turning to the study itself: Relapsing-remitting, secondary progressive and progressive-relapsing courses of multiple sclerosis were included. Study results and caveats: Under the F measure, samples that were prepared in one batch clustered strongly together. About 5 TRBV segments appeared more often in patients than in controls, and TRBV5-6, TRBV5-1 and TRBV20-1 were among these. Versus controls, multiple sclerosis patients showed significantly lower diversity (normalized Chao1).

Comments on this clonotype: Its matching antigen is unknown.

There are 15 residues in the CDR3. Looked up from germline, CDR1 is KGHSH and CDR2 is LQKENI. V was trimmed by 2 bases and J by 5 bases, leaving 13 bases between them. Included in the TCR beta cDNA libraries were unique molecular identifiers. A population of roughly 1 to 11 million T cells gave rise to approximately 530,000 cDNA molecules. Via MiXCR, TCRdb re-called the PCR reads, giving one row per CDR3 protein. Among about 680,000 distinct CDR3 sequences listed, 55% to 60% were seen once. The sequencing input was blood. The chain joins TRBV18 to TRBJ2-4; perhaps D is TRBD1 or TRBD2 (6 bases each). This TCR was sampled from a girl aged 2-10 years with multiple sclerosis. CDR3 sequence: CASSPVDGGENIQYF. In nucleotides, the CDR3 is TGTGCCAGCTCACCAGTCGACGGGGGCGAAAACATTCAGTACTTC.